A single T cell receptor beta chain is shown here with its context. The sample is drawn from a study of CD8 T cells in Susac syndrome. Study-level background: Active disease was present in six of the sequenced Susac syndrome patients, whereas roughly 8 of them were in remission.

V was pared by 1 base and J by 2 bases, with 11 bases between. Germline V lookup: CDR1 LGHNT, CDR2 FRNRAP. The CDR3 length is 15 residues. Sequencing of TCR beta was performed on blood CD8+ T cells and on blood CD4+ T cells. Patients with Susac syndrome met diagnostic criteria that were recently defined for definite or probable disease. RNA, at roughly 0.5 to 1 ug, was reverse transcribed with random hexamers. Amplification of TCR beta CDR3 by immunoSEQ multiplex PCR spanned 54 Vbeta and 13 Jbeta. One entry per CDR3 protein results from TCRdb running MiXCR on the immunoSEQ multiplex PCR reads. There are 150,000 to 200,000 distinct CDR3 sequences in the sample; approximately 94% occur only once, and approximately 0.12% lies in the top ten.

The V gene is TRBV12-5, the J gene TRBJ1-1; tentative D call: TRBD1 (5 bases). Source material: CD4+ T cells from PBMCs. This TCR came from a human donor with Susac syndrome. This CDR3 reads CASGLGQGLNTEAFF. The CDR3 nucleotides read TGTGCTAGTGGTTTGGGGCAGGGCTTAAACACTGAAGCTTTCTTT.